This is a list of T cell receptor beta chains from one sample in a study of T cell responses to AZD1222 COVID-19 vaccine. The assay was immunoSEQ multiplex PCR, and TCRdb's table has in-frame clones only and misses some. The sample holds around 160,000 clones, roughly 80% seen once. The sample here was peripheral blood, taken on day 0 of MenACWY control vaccination. The receptors come from an adult in good health. The CDR3 runs from the conserved cysteine through the conserved F or W. The order of the fields is clone size, J gene, D gene, V gene, CDR3 protein, CDR3 DNA. The D gene is left open where the match is weak. Clone size is shown for a subset of rows, as once, few, many or a class of expanded clone.

size: NA; J: TRBJ2-6; D: NA; V: TRBV2; CDR3: CASSDHTGSGANVLTF; DNA: TGTGCCAGCAGTGACCACACGGGCTCTGGGGCCAACGTCCTGACTTTC
size: NA; J: TRBJ1-2; D: NA; V: TRBV5-4; CDR3: CASSPGTRPPYGYTF; DNA: TGTGCCAGCAGCCCCGGGACAAGGCCCCCCTATGGCTACACCTTC
size: NA; J: TRBJ1-1; D: NA; V: TRBV7-6; CDR3: CASSAHQRQMNTEAFF; DNA: TGTGCCAGCAGCGCCCACCAACGACAGATGAACACTGAAGCTTTCTTT
size: NA; J: TRBJ2-3; D: TRBD1; V: TRBV5-1; CDR3: CASRPTYRGRSTDTQYF; DNA: TGCGCCAGCAGACCAACCTACAGGGGGCGAAGCACAGATACGCAGTATTTT
size: NA; J: TRBJ2-3; D: TRBD2; V: TRBV19; CDR3: CASSPLAGGQVLEYF; DNA: TGTGCCAGTAGTCCCCTAGCGGGGGGGCAGGTCCTAGAGTATTTT
size: once; J: TRBJ1-2; D: NA; V: TRBV5-6; CDR3: CASSLTGVGGYTF; DNA: TGTGCCAGCAGCTTGACGGGGGTGGGTGGCTACACCTTC
size: NA; J: TRBJ1-1; D: NA; V: TRBV19; CDR3: CASSTQGADTEAFF; DNA: TGTGCCAGTAGTACTCAGGGTGCGGACACTGAAGCTTTCTTT
size: NA; J: TRBJ1-2; D: TRBD1; V: TRBV4-1; CDR3: CASSQDRTGGGYTF; DNA: TGCGCCAGCAGCCAAGATAGGACAGGGGGTGGCTACACCTTC
size: NA; J: TRBJ2-7; D: NA; V: TRBV7-9; CDR3: CASSFKDLPEQYF; DNA: TGTGCCAGCAGCTTTAAAGACCTGCCCGAGCAGTACTTC
size: NA; J: TRBJ1-1; D: NA; V: TRBV5-1; CDR3: CASSYTLMNTEAFF; DNA: TGCGCCAGCAGCTACACCCTAATGAACACTGAAGCTTTCTTT
size: NA; J: TRBJ2-1; D: NA; V: TRBV25-1; CDR3: CASSGTANPSQFF; DNA: TGTGCCAGCAGCGGGACGGCCAACCCGTCGCAGTTCTTC
size: many; J: TRBJ2-2; D: TRBD2; V: TRBV4-1; CDR3: CASSLKSPAGGLTGELFF; DNA: TGCGCCAGCAGCCTCAAGAGCCCTGCGGGGGGGCTTACCGGGGAGCTGTTTTTT
size: NA; J: TRBJ1-2; D: NA; V: TRBV3-1/TRBV3-2; CDR3: CASSQDHGAGYTF; DNA: TGTGCCAGCAGCCAAGATCACGGGGCGGGCTACACCTTC
size: NA; J: TRBJ2-6; D: TRBD1; V: TRBV5-1; CDR3: CASSRGQNSGANVLTF; DNA: TGCGCCAGCAGCAGGGGACAGAACTCTGGGGCCAACGTCCTGACTTTC
size: NA; J: TRBJ1-4; D: NA; V: TRBV30; CDR3: CAWGNEKLFF; DNA: TGTGCCTGGGGAAATGAAAAACTGTTTTTT
size: NA; J: TRBJ1-2; D: NA; V: TRBV19; CDR3: CASSPDRRYGYTF; DNA: TGTGCCAGTAGTCCTGACAGACGCTATGGCTACACCTTC
size: NA; J: TRBJ2-2; D: NA; V: TRBV7-9; CDR3: CASSLAGAGELFF; DNA: TGTGCCAGCAGCTTAGCCGGGGCCGGGGAGCTGTTTTTT
size: NA; J: TRBJ1-1; D: NA; V: TRBV5-8; CDR3: CASRWDINTEAFF; DNA: TGTGCCAGCAGGTGGGACATAAACACTGAAGCTTTCTTT
size: NA; J: TRBJ1-1; D: NA; V: TRBV2; CDR3: CASSEEPGLTEAFF; DNA: TGTGCCAGCAGTGAAGAACCGGGTCTCACTGAAGCTTTCTTT
size: NA; J: TRBJ2-1; D: NA; V: TRBV6-5; CDR3: CASSSAFGNEQFF; DNA: TGTGCCAGCAGTTCAGCGTTTGGTAATGAGCAGTTCTTC
size: NA; J: TRBJ1-4; D: NA; V: TRBV24-1; CDR3: CATSDFRRMNEKLFF; DNA: TGTGCCACCAGTGATTTTCGGCGGATGAATGAAAAACTGTTTTTT
size: NA; J: TRBJ1-3; D: TRBD1; V: TRBV19; CDR3: CASMRTGSGNTIYF; DNA: TGTGCCAGTATGCGGACAGGCTCTGGAAACACCATATATTTT
size: NA; J: TRBJ1-2; D: NA; V: TRBV28; CDR3: CASKAWEVGDGYTF; DNA: TGTGCCAGCAAGGCCTGGGAAGTCGGGGATGGCTACACCTTC
size: once; J: TRBJ2-7; D: TRBD1; V: TRBV29-1; CDR3: CSAKQGNSYEQYF; DNA: TGCAGCGCTAAACAGGGGAACTCCTACGAGCAGTACTTC
size: NA; J: TRBJ1-3; D: NA; V: TRBV20-1; CDR3: CSARDDRTIYF; DNA: TGCAGTGCTAGAGATGATCGCACCATATATTTT
size: NA; J: TRBJ1-5; D: NA; V: TRBV5-6; CDR3: CASSLAGNQPQHF; DNA: TGTGCCAGCAGCTTAGCAGGGAATCAGCCCCAGCATTTT
size: NA; J: TRBJ1-5; D: NA; V: TRBV18; CDR3: CASSPQGNQPQHF; DNA: TGTGCCAGCTCACCACAGGGAAATCAGCCCCAGCATTTT
size: NA; J: TRBJ1-5; D: TRBD1; V: TRBV19; CDR3: CASSQDRGRYQPQHF; DNA: TGTGCCAGTAGTCAGGACAGGGGGAGGTATCAGCCCCAGCATTTT
size: NA; J: TRBJ1-5; D: NA; V: TRBV7-9; CDR3: CASSLQGNQPQHF; DNA: TGTGCCAGCAGCTTGCAGGGCAATCAGCCCCAGCATTTT
size: NA; J: TRBJ2-1; D: NA; V: TRBV9; CDR3: CASSPQDRGNNEQFF; DNA: TGTGCCAGCAGCCCCCAGGACCGGGGGAACAATGAGCAGTTCTTC
size: NA; J: TRBJ1-2; D: NA; V: TRBV7-9; CDR3: CASSPRETLSGYTF; DNA: TGTGCCAGCAGCCCGAGGGAGACACTCTCTGGCTACACCTTC
size: NA; J: TRBJ1-6; D: NA; V: TRBV3-1/TRBV3-2; CDR3: CASSQVRGVARNSPLHF; DNA: TGTGCCAGCAGCCAGGTACGCGGGGTCGCTCGCAATTCACCCCTCCACTTT
size: NA; J: TRBJ1-4; D: NA; V: TRBV5-1; CDR3: CASSLGTVDHEKLFF; DNA: TGCGCCAGCAGCTTGGGGACAGTGGACCATGAAAAACTGTTTTTT
size: NA; J: TRBJ2-3; D: TRBD1; V: TRBV3-1/TRBV3-2; CDR3: CASSQGTGRNTQYF; DNA: TGTGCCAGCAGCCAAGGGACAGGGCGAAATACGCAGTATTTT
size: few; J: TRBJ2-6; D: NA; V: TRBV28; CDR3: CASSGHSGANVLTF; DNA: TGTGCCAGCAGTGGACACTCTGGGGCCAACGTCCTGACTTTC
size: NA; J: TRBJ1-1; D: NA; V: TRBV28; CDR3: CASSLLTVNTEAFF; DNA: TGTGCCAGCAGTTTGCTGACGGTGAACACTGAAGCTTTCTTT
size: NA; J: TRBJ1-4; D: TRBD1; V: TRBV7-9; CDR3: CASSWTGANEKLFF; DNA: TGTGCCAGCAGCTGGACAGGGGCAAATGAAAAACTGTTTTTT
size: once; J: TRBJ1-5; D: NA; V: TRBV27; CDR3: CASSGLNQPQHF; DNA: TGTGCCAGCAGTGGACTCAATCAGCCCCAGCATTTT
size: NA; J: TRBJ1-4; D: NA; V: TRBV2; CDR3: CASGDPGAGEKLFF; DNA: TGTGCCAGCGGGGATCCGGGGGCAGGGGAAAAACTGTTTTTT
size: NA; J: TRBJ2-2; D: TRBD2; V: TRBV14; CDR3: CASSQLAVANTGELFF; DNA: TGTGCCAGCAGCCAACTAGCGGTCGCGAACACCGGGGAGCTGTTTTTT
size: NA; J: TRBJ2-2; D: NA; V: TRBV19; CDR3: CASSAGQITGELFF; DNA: TGTGCCAGTAGTGCGGGACAGATCACCGGGGAGCTGTTTTTT
size: NA; J: TRBJ1-5; D: TRBD1; V: TRBV6-5; CDR3: CASRQGTGGSQPQHF; DNA: TGTGCCAGCAGACAGGGGACAGGGGGCAGTCAGCCCCAGCATTTT
size: NA; J: TRBJ2-2; D: NA; V: TRBV15; CDR3: CATSRDRNTGELFF; DNA: TGTGCCACCAGCAGAGACAGGAACACCGGGGAGCTGTTTTTT
size: once; J: TRBJ1-2; D: TRBD1; V: TRBV4-1; CDR3: CASSQDRTGRNYGYTF; DNA: TGCGCCAGCAGCCAAGACCGGACAGGGCGAAACTATGGCTACACCTTC
size: NA; J: TRBJ2-1; D: NA; V: TRBV7-2; CDR3: CASSARNSDNEQFF; DNA: TGTGCCAGCAGCGCCAGAAATTCCGACAATGAGCAGTTCTTC
size: few; J: TRBJ1-5; D: TRBD1; V: TRBV3-1/TRBV3-2; CDR3: CASSPRTGVNQPQHF; DNA: TGTGCCAGCAGCCCCAGGACAGGGGTTAATCAGCCCCAGCATTTT